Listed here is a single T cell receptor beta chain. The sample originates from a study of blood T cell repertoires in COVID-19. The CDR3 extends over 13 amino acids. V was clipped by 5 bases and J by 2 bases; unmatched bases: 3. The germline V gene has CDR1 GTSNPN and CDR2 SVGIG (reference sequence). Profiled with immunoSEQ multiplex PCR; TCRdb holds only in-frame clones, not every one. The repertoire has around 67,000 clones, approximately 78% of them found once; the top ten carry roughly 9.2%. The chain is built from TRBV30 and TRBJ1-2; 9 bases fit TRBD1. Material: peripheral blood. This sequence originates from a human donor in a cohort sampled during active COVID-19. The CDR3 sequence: CAWAGQGNYGYTF. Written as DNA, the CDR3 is TGTGCCTGGGCCGGACAGGGGAACTATGGCTACACCTTC.